The clone carrying this T cell receptor (beta chain) was observed a few times. The record originates from a study of T-cell reconstitution after alpha-beta-depleted transplantation in children. The germline V gene has CDR1 MDHEN and CDR2 SYDVKM. This CDR3 region has 14 residues. The junction had 4 bases not matched to a gene; V was cut back by 3 bases and J by 9 bases. For TCRbeta, the library was prepared with unique molecular identifiers. TCRdb re-analysed the PCR reads in MiXCR, keeping a single row per CDR3 protein. The sample yields 300,000 to 400,000 distinct CDR3 sequences, about 14% seen once.

V usage is TRBV28 and J usage is TRBJ1-6, with TRBD1 identical over 8 bases. This TCR was recovered from a human donor who donated a stem cell graft to a child with Fanconi anemia. The source was PBMCs, collected from the stem cell graft. The CDR3 region has the DNA TGTGCCAGCAGTTTGCCAGGGGGCGTTTCACCCCTCCACTTT. This gives the protein CASSLPGGVSPLHF.